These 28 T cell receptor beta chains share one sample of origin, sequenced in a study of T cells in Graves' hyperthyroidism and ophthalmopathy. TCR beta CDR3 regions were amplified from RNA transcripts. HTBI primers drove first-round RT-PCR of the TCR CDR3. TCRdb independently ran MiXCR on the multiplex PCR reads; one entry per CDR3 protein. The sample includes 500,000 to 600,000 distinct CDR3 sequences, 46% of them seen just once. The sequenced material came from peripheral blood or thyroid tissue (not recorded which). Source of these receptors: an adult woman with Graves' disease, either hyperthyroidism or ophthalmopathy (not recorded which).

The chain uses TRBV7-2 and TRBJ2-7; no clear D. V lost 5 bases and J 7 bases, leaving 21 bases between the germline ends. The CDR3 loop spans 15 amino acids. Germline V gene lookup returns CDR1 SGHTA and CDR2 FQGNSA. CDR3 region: CASSPTPLIGLEQYF. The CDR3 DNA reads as TGTGCCAGCAGCCCAACCCCACTGATCGGTCTGGAGCAGTACTTC.

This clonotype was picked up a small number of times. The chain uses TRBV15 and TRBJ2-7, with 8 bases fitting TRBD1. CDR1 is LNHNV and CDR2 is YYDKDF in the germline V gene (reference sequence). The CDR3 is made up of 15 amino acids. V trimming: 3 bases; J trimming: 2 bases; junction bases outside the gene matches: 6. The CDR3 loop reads CATSSHRGNTYEQYF. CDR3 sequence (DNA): TGTGCCACCAGCAGTCACAGGGGGAATACCTACGAGCAGTACTTC.

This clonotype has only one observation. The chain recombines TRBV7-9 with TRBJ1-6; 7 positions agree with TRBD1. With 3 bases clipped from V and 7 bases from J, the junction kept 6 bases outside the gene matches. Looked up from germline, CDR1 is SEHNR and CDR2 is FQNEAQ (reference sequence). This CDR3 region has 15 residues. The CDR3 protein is CASSLFGTANSPLHF. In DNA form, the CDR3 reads TGTGCCAGCAGCTTGTTCGGGACAGCGAATTCACCCCTCCACTTT.

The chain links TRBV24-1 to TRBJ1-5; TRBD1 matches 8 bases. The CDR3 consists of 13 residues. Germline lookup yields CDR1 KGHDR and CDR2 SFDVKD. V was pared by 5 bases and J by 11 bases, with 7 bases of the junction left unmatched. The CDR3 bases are TGTGCCACCAGTGGGACAGGGCGAGAGACCCAGCATTTT. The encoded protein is CATSGTGRETQHF.

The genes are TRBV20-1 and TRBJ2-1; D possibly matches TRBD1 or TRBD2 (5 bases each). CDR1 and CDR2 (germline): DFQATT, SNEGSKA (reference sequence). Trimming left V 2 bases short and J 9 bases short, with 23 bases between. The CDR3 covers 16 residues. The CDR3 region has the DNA TGCAGTGCTAGACTCTCCAGGGCTAGCTTTATTGGTGAGCAGTTCTTC. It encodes CSARLSRASFIGEQFF.

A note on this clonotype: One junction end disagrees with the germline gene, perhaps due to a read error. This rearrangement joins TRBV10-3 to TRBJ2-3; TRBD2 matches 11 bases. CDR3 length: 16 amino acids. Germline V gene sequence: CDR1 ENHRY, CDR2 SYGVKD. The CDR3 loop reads CASSRTSGSSSDTQYF. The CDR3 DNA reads TGTGCCAGCAGTCGTACTAGCGGGAGCTCATCGGATACGCAGTATTTT.

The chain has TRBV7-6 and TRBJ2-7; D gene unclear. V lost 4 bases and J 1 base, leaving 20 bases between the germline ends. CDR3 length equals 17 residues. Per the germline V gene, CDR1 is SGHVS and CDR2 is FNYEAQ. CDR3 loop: CASSSTPDRPASYEQYF. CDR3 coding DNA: TGTGCCAGCAGCTCGACCCCGGACCGCCCAGCTTCCTACGAGCAGTACTTC.

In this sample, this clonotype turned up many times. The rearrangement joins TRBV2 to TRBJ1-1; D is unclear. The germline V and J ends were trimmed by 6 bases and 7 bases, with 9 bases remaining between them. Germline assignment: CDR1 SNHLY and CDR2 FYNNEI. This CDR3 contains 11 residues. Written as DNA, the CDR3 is TGTGCCAGCAGGGAACAAGGTGAAGCTTTCTTT. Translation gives CASREQGEAFF.

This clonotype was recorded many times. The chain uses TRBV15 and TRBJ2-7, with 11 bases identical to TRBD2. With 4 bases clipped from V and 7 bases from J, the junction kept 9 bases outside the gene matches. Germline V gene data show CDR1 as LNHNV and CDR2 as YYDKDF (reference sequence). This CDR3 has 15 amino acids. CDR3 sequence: CATSTYTSGRSEQYF. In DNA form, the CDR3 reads TGTGCCACCAGCACCTATACTAGCGGGAGAAGTGAGCAGTACTTC.

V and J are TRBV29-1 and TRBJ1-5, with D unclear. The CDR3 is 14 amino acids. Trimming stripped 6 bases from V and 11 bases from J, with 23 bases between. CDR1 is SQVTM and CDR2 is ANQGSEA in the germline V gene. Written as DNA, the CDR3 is TGCAGCGTCGCGGCTAGCGGGAGTACAGAGACCCAGCATTTT. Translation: CSVAASGSTETQHF.

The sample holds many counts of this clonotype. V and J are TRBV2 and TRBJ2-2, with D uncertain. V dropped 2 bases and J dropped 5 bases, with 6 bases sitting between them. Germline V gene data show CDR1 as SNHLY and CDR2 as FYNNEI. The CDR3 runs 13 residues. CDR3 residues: CASSEKWTGELFF. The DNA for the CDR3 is TGTGCCAGCAGTGAAAAGTGGACCGGGGAGCTGTTTTTT.

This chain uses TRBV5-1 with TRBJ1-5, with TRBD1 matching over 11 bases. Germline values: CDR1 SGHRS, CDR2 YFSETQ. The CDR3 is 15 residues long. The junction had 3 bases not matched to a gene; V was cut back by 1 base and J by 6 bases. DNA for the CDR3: TGCGCCAGCAGCTTGCGGACAGGGGGCGGTCAGCCCCAGCATTTT. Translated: CASSLRTGGGQPQHF.

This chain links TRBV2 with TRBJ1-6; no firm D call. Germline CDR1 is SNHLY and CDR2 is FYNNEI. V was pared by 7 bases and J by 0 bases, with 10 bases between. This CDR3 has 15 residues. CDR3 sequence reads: CASKRKSSYNSPLHF. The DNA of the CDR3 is TGTGCCAGCAAGAGGAAGAGCTCCTATAATTCACCCCTCCACTTT.

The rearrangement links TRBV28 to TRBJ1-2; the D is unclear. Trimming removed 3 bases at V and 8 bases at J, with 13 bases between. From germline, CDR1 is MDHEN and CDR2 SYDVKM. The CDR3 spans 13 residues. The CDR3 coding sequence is TGTGCCAGCAGTTTGTTAGGACCCAGCGGCTACACCTTC. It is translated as CASSLLGPSGYTF.

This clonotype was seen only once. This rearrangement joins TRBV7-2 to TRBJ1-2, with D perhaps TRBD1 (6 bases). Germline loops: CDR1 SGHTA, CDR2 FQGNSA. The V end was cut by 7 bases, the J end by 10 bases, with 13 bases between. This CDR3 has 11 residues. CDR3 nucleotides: TGTGCCAGCAACGGGGGCTACGACTACACCTTC. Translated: CASNGGYDYTF.

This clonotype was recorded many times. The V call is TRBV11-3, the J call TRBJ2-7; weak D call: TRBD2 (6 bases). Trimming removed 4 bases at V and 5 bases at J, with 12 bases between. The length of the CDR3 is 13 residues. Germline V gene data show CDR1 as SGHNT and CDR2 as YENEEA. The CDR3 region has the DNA TGTGCCAGCAGCTCCCGGGAGACCCACGAGCAGTACTTC. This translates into CASSSRETHEQYF.

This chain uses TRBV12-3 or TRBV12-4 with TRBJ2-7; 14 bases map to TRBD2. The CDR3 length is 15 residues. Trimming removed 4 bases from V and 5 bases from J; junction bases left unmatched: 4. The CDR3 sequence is CASSWPGLAGDEQYF. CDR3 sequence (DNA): TGTGCCAGCAGTTGGCCGGGACTAGCGGGAGACGAGCAGTACTTC.

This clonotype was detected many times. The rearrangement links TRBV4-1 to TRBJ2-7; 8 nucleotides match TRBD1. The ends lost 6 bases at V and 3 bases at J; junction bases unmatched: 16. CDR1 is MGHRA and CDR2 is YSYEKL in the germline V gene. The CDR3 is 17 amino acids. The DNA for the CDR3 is TGCGCCAGCAGTCTATCTTCGGACAGGGCTGGGGACTACGAGCAGTACTTC. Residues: CASSLSSDRAGDYEQYF.

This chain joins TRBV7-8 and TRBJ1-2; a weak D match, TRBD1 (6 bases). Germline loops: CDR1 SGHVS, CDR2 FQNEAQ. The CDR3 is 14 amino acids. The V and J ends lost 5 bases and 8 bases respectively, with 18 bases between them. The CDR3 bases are TGTGCCAGCAGCAACGCGGTTGAGGGGGGCGGCTACACCTTC. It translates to CASSNAVEGGGYTF.

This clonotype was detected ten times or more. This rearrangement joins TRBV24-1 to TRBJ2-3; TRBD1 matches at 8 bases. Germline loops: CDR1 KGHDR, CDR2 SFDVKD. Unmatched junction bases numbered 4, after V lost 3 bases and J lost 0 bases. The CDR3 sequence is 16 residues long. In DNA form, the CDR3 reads TGTGCCACCAGTGATACCGGACAGGGAAGCACAGATACGCAGTATTTT. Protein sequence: CATSDTGQGSTDTQYF.

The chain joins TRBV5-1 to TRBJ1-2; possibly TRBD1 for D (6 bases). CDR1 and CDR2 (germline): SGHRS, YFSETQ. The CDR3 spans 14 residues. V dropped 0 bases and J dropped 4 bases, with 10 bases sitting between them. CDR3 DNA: TGCGCCAGCAGCTTGGCGTCAGGGGCCTATGGCTACACCTTC. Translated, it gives CASSLASGAYGYTF.

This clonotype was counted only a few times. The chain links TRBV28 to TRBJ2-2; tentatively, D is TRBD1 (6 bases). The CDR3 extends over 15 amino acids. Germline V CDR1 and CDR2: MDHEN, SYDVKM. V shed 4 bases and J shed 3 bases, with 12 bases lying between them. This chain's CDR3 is CASSSAGVDTGELFF. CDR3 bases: TGTGCCAGCAGTTCTGCAGGGGTCGACACCGGGGAGCTGTTTTTT.

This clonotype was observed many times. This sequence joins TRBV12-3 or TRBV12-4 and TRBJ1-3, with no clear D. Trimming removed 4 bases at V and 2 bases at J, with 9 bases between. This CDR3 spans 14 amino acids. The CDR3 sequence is CASSSAGTGNTIYF. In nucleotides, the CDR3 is TGTGCCAGCAGTTCGGCGGGGACTGGAAACACCATATATTTT.

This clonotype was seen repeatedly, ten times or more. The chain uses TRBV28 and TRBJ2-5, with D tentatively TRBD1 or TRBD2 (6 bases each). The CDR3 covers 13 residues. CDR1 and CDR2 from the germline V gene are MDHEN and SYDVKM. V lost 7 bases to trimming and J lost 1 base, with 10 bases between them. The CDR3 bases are TGTGCCAGCACCGGGGGCAGCCAAGAGACCCAGTACTTC. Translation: CASTGGSQETQYF.

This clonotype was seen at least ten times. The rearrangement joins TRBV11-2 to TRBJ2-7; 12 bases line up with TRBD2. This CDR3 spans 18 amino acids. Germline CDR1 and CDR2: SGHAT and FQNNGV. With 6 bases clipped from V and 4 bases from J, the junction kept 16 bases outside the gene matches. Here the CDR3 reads CASSATGRTSGTPYEQYF. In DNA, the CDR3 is TGTGCCAGCAGTGCGACGGGCCGGACTAGCGGGACACCGTACGAGCAGTACTTC.

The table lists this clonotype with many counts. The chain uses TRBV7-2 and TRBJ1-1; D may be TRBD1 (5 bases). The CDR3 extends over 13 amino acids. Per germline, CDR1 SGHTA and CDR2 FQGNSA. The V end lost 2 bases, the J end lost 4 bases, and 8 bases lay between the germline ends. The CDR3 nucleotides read TGTGCCAGCAGCTTAAGGGGCCGCACTGAAGCTTTCTTT. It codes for CASSLRGRTEAFF.

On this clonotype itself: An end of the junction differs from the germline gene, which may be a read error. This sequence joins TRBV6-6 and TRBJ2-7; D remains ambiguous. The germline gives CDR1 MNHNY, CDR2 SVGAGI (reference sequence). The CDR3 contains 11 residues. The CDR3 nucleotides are TGTGCCAGCAGCTACTCTTACGAGCAGCACTTC. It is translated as CASSYSYEQHF.

CDR3 protein: CASSSGAASYEQYF. The CDR3 coding sequence is TGCGCCAGCAGCTCCGGGGCAGCATCCTACGAGCAGTACTTC. The chain combines TRBV5-1 with TRBJ2-7, with D perhaps being TRBD1 or TRBD2 (5 bases each). Germline assignment: CDR1 SGHRS and CDR2 YFSETQ. The CDR3 totals 14 residues. V lost 3 bases to trimming and J lost 1 base, with 11 bases between them.